These 24 T cell receptor beta chains came from one sample sequenced in a study of shared clonotypes between healthy human individuals. Using immunoSEQ multiplex PCR, the repertoire was profiled, and TCRdb retains in-frame clones only, with some absent. This sample has about 380,000 clones, with just over 95% found just once. The sequenced sample was memory CD8+ T cells sorted from blood. Subset reported: CD45RO+ cells pooled with CCR7-negative TemRA cells. These receptors all stem from a man in his thirties or forties in good health.

This chain uses TRBV9 with TRBJ2-3; D remains ambiguous. The germline V and J ends were trimmed by 0 bases and 0 bases, with 8 bases remaining between them. Germline V gene lookup returns CDR1 SGDLS and CDR2 YYNGEE. This CDR3 comprises 15 residues. This CDR3 is CASSVGSPSTDTQYF. The CDR3 DNA sequence: TGTGCCAGCAGCGTAGGGTCTCCTAGCACAGATACGCAGTATTTT. The full variable domain, with the rest looked up from reference TRBV9 and TRBJ2-3, is DSGVTQTPKHLITATGQRVTLRCSPRSGDLSVYWYQQSLDQGLQFLIQYYNGEERAKGNILERFSAQQFPDLHSELNLSSLELGDSALYFCASSVGSPSTDTQYFGPGTRLTVL.

The chain recombines TRBV18 with TRBJ2-3; D is unresolved. The CDR3 has 13 amino acids. The V and J ends lost 6 bases and 3 bases respectively, with 10 bases between them. Germline assignment: CDR1 KGHSH and CDR2 LQKENI. CDR3 DNA sequence: TGTGCCAGCTCGACAATGCTGACAGATACGCAGTATTTT. Amino acids: CASSTMLTDTQYF.

This chain joins TRBV6-5 and TRBJ2-2, with 8 positions matching TRBD1. Germline CDR1 reads MNHEY; CDR2 reads SVGAGI. This CDR3 region has 15 residues. V shed 0 bases and J 8 bases; nucleotides not matched to a gene: 5. In DNA form, the CDR3 reads TGTGCCAGCAGTTACTCAGGACAGGGAAGGGGGGAGCTGTTTTTT. Translating gives CASSYSGQGRGELFF.

The CDR3 sequence is CASSFQTGGEQYF. CDR3 coding DNA: TGTGCCAGCAGTTTTCAGACAGGGGGCGAGCAGTACTTC. This chain links TRBV27 with TRBJ2-7; 9 bases are a match to TRBD1. The CDR3 runs to 13 residues. Germline V gene sequence: CDR1 MNHEY, CDR2 SMNVEV (reference sequence). Trimming at V came to 3 bases and at J to 6 bases, leaving 3 bases not matched to a gene.

The chain uses TRBV11-2 and TRBJ2-1, with no clear D. The CDR3 consists of 14 residues. In germline, CDR1 is SGHAT, CDR2 FQNNGV. V gave up 3 bases and J gave up 4 bases, with 10 bases separating them. This chain's CDR3 is CASSFSPSYNEQFF. The DNA of the CDR3 is TGTGCCAGCAGCTTTAGCCCCTCATACAATGAGCAGTTCTTC.

The chain has TRBV2 and TRBJ2-2; 7 nucleotides align to TRBD1. The CDR3 has 13 amino acids. Per germline, CDR1 SNHLY and CDR2 FYNNEI. Losses at the gene ends were 4 bases for V and 6 bases for J; bases not matched to a gene: 2. The CDR3 sequence is CASSGTGAGELFF. DNA of the CDR3: TGTGCCAGCAGTGGAACAGGGGCCGGGGAGCTGTTTTTT.

The chain joins TRBV19 to TRBJ2-1; D is unresolved. The CDR3 has 13 amino acids. The germline V and J ends were trimmed by 10 bases and 6 bases, with 16 bases remaining between them. CDR1 and CDR2 (germline): LNHDA, SQIVND (reference sequence). Written as DNA, the CDR3 is TGTGCCACCAACGGCCCGGGTTTCAATGAGCAGTTCTTC. Translating gives CATNGPGFNEQFF.

The chain employs TRBV5-1 and TRBJ1-2; 7 positions match TRBD1. V was pared by 4 bases and J by 0 bases, with 21 bases of the junction left unmatched. Germline assignment: CDR1 SGHRS and CDR2 YFSETQ. The CDR3 has 20 residues. CDR3: CASSPWRAGSMTGSNYGYTF. The CDR3, as DNA: TGCGCCAGCAGCCCCTGGAGGGCAGGGTCAATGACAGGGTCTAACTATGGCTACACCTTC.

The table lists this clone with a count of one. This sequence joins TRBV29-1 and TRBJ1-2, with a weak D call TRBD1 (6 bases). The CDR3 has 13 residues. The germline CDR1 and CDR2 sequences are SQVTM and ANQGSEA. V shed 6 bases and J shed 4 bases, with 15 bases lying between them. As DNA, the CDR3 is TGCAGCGTACAGGGAGAGGGGGTCTATGGCTACACCTTC. Translated, it gives CSVQGEGVYGYTF. Full variable domain (missing parts from reference TRBV29-1 and TRBJ1-2): SAVISQKPSRDICQRGTSLTIQCQVDSQVTMMFWYRQQPGQSLTLIATANQGSEATYESGFVIDKFPISRPNLTFSTLTVSNMSPEDSSIYLCSVQGEGVYGYTFGSGTRLTVV.

The rearrangement uses TRBV29-1 and TRBJ1-2; D remains unclear. The CDR3 runs to 13 residues. Germline loops: CDR1 SQVTM, CDR2 ANQGSEA. The V gene lost 3 bases and the J gene lost 5 bases, with 13 bases spanning the gap. The CDR3 reads CSVEDSKAYGYTF. CDR3 DNA sequence: TGCAGCGTTGAGGACTCTAAGGCGTATGGCTACACCTTC.

This rearrangement joins TRBV5-5 to TRBJ2-2; 7 positions match TRBD1. The CDR3 consists of 15 residues. V gave up 4 bases and J gave up 0 bases; unmatched junction bases: 3. Germline values: CDR1 SGHKS, CDR2 YYEKEE (reference sequence). CDR3 protein: CASSLQGANTGELFF. The CDR3 DNA reads TGTGCCAGCAGCCTTCAGGGGGCGAACACCGGGGAGCTGTTTTTT.

A single count supports this clone. This rearrangement joins TRBV25-1 to TRBJ2-2, with 7 bases identical to TRBD2. CDR3 size: 15 residues. The V gene's germline CDR1 is MGHDK and CDR2 SYGVNS. Trimming at V came to 2 bases and at J to 5 bases, leaving 5 bases not matched to a gene. This chain's CDR3 is CASSEAGDGTGELFF. CDR3 in DNA: TGTGCCAGCAGTGAAGCGGGAGACGGAACCGGGGAGCTGTTTTTT.

The CDR3 loop reads CASSLDAGPSYEQYF. CDR3 DNA sequence: TGCGCCAGCAGCTTGGATGCGGGCCCCTCCTACGAGCAGTACTTC. The J gene is TRBJ2-7, the V gene TRBV5-1, with D perhaps matching TRBD2 (5 bases). Trimming left V 0 bases short and J 0 bases short, with 10 bases between. The CDR3 covers 15 residues. The germline V gene has CDR1 SGHRS and CDR2 YFSETQ.

The chain is built from TRBV7-2 and TRBJ2-3; D may be TRBD1 (6 bases). The CDR3 runs 13 residues. The V gene's germline CDR1 is SGHTA and CDR2 FQGNSA. V shed 4 bases and J shed 1 base, with 6 bases lying between them. This CDR3 reads CASSYRGTDTQYF. DNA for the CDR3: TGTGCCAGCAGCTACAGGGGCACAGATACGCAGTATTTT.

The chain couples TRBV6-1 to TRBJ2-5; D is undetermined. There are 14 residues in the CDR3. V dropped 1 base and J dropped 2 bases, with 8 bases sitting between them. Germline loops: CDR1 MNHNS, CDR2 SASEGT. The CDR3 DNA reads TGTGCCAGCAGTGAAGAGGCCAGGCAAGAGACCCAGTACTTC. Its translation: CASSEEARQETQYF.

This sequence joins TRBV27 and TRBJ2-5; no firm D call. V lost 6 bases, J lost 2 bases, and 19 bases lay in between. The length of the CDR3 is 16 residues. CDR1 and CDR2 from the germline V gene are MNHEY and SMNVEV (reference sequence). This chain's CDR3 is CASRSRWASAQETQYF. The DNA of the CDR3 is TGTGCCAGCAGATCACGCTGGGCGAGCGCTCAAGAGACCCAGTACTTC.

The genes are TRBV2 and TRBJ2-7; TRBD2 matches 12 bases. Germline CDR1 and CDR2: SNHLY and FYNNEI. V was pared by 3 bases and J by 1 base, with 10 bases of the junction left unmatched. The CDR3 covers 18 residues. CDR3 loop: CASSESSGRAGGSYEQYF. The CDR3 nucleotides are TGTGCCAGCAGTGAGTCTAGCGGGAGGGCCGGAGGGTCCTACGAGCAGTACTTC.

The rearrangement uses TRBV4-1 and TRBJ2-4; D is perhaps TRBD1 or TRBD2 (7 bases each). The V gene lost 0 bases and the J gene lost 8 bases, with 17 bases spanning the gap. CDR1 is MGHRA, CDR2 YSYEKL, per germline. This CDR3 is built from 16 residues. CDR3: CASSQEFGRGRDIQYF. The CDR3 DNA reads as TGCGCCAGCAGCCAAGAGTTCGGCAGGGGGAGGGACATTCAGTACTTC.

CDR3 in amino acids: CASSLDSRLNQPQHF. The CDR3 region has the DNA TGTGCCAGCAGCTTGGACAGTCGTTTAAATCAGCCCCAGCATTTT. The chain recombines TRBV7-9 with TRBJ1-5, with D tentatively TRBD1 (6 bases). The CDR3 consists of 15 residues. Germline-derived CDR1 and CDR2 are SEHNR and FQNEAQ (reference sequence). Trimming shortened V by 3 bases and J by 4 bases, and 13 bases separated the two germline ends.

The chain couples TRBV28 to TRBJ2-7; the D gene could be TRBD1 or TRBD2 (5 bases each). This CDR3 region has 17 residues. The V gene lost 0 bases and the J gene lost 5 bases, with 20 bases spanning the gap. Germline CDR1 reads MDHEN; CDR2 reads SYDVKM. CDR3 sequence reads: CASSLWGVSMKDDEQYF. DNA of the CDR3: TGTGCCAGCAGTTTATGGGGGGTGAGTATGAAGGATGACGAGCAGTACTTC. Full variable domain (outside the CDR3, taken from reference TRBV28 and TRBJ2-7): DVKVTQSSRYLVKRTGEKVFLECVQDMDHENMFWYRQDPGLGLRLIYFSYDVKMKEKGDIPEGYSVSREKKERFSLILESASTNQTSMYLCASSLWGVSMKDDEQYFGPGTRLTVT.

This chain connects TRBV10-3 to TRBJ2-7; 8 bases fit TRBD2. Trimming at V came to 6 bases and at J to 3 bases, leaving 7 bases not matched to a gene. This CDR3 spans 14 amino acids. Germline lookup yields CDR1 ENHRY and CDR2 SYGVKD. The CDR3 DNA reads as TGTGCCATCAGACGGGAGGGCCCACGCTACGAGCAGTACTTC. This codes for CAIRREGPRYEQYF.

V and J are TRBV30 and TRBJ2-7, with D perhaps TRBD1 (6 bases). This CDR3 comprises 16 residues. Germline lookup yields CDR1 GTSNPN and CDR2 SVGIG (reference sequence). With 4 bases removed from V and 1 base from J, the gap between germline ends came to 20 bases. The CDR3 DNA sequence: TGTGCCTGGACCCCCGGGTGGGGGCAGGGTTCCTACGAGCAGTACTTC. It codes for CAWTPGWGQGSYEQYF.

This clone was detected only once. The chain recombines TRBV2 with TRBJ1-1; D is perhaps TRBD1 (5 bases). Germline V lookup: CDR1 SNHLY, CDR2 FYNNEI. The CDR3 runs to 13 residues. V lost 5 bases to trimming and J lost 1 base, with 8 bases between them. CDR3 amino acids: CASSQDKNTEAFF. The CDR3 DNA reads TGTGCCAGCAGTCAGGACAAGAACACTGAAGCTTTCTTT.

This chain joins TRBV10-1 and TRBJ2-2; D may be TRBD2 (5 bases). Germline CDR1 reads WNHNN; CDR2 reads SYGVQD (reference sequence). V lost 8 bases and J lost 4, with 17 bases in between. This CDR3 has 15 amino acids. Here the CDR3 reads CASFFWRAGTGELFF. The DNA for the CDR3 is TGCGCCAGCTTCTTTTGGCGGGCAGGCACCGGGGAGCTGTTTTTT.